Following are 24 T cell receptor beta chains from one sample sequenced in a study of OX40 agonist ivuxolimab in advanced cancers. Using immunoSEQ multiplex PCR, the repertoire was profiled, and TCRdb retains in-frame clones only, with some absent. The table records tens of thousands of clones, 65% to 85% of them present only once. Source: CD4+ or CD8+ T cells sorted from blood, taken in a trial of the OX40 agonist ivuxolimab. These receptors were taken from an adult with an advanced solid tumor such as melanoma, head and neck, liver or kidney cancer.

The rearrangement uses TRBV2 and TRBJ2-3; tentative D call: TRBD1 (7 bases). This CDR3 spans 15 amino acids. The V gene lost 6 bases and the J gene lost 5 bases, with 18 bases spanning the gap. Looked up from germline, CDR1 is SNHLY and CDR2 is FYNNEI. CDR3 sequence: CASSRGTVLGDTQYF. CDR3 DNA sequence: TGTGCCAGCAGCCGCGGGACAGTGTTAGGAGATACGCAGTATTTT.

The CDR3 sequence is CASIGTVEAFF. As DNA, the CDR3 is TGTGCCAGCATCGGGACAGTAGAAGCTTTCTTT. The rearrangement joins TRBV2 to TRBJ1-1; 7 positions agree with TRBD1. V lost 7 bases to trimming and J lost 8 bases; unmatched junction nucleotides: 4. This CDR3 spans 11 amino acids. In germline, CDR1 is SNHLY, CDR2 FYNNEI.

This clone was picked up a small number of times. This chain joins TRBV4-2 and TRBJ2-7, with TRBD2 matching 9 bases. Looked up from germline, CDR1 is LGHNA and CDR2 is YNFKEQ. Trimming cost V 0 bases and J 7 bases; bases outside gene matches: 4. The CDR3 totals 14 residues. DNA for the CDR3: TGTGCCAGCAGCCAAGACGGGCTAGCGGGAGAGCAGTACTTC. This translates into CASSQDGLAGEQYF.

The chain recombines TRBV7-2 with TRBJ1-1, with a tentative D call TRBD1 (5 bases). The ends were cut back, 5 bases at V and 4 bases at J, with 17 bases in the middle. CDR1 is SGHTA, CDR2 FQGNSA, per germline. The CDR3 sequence is 15 residues long. CDR3 nucleotide sequence: TGTGCCAGCAGCACCTGGGGGGGATTTGTCACTGAAGCTTTCTTT. As protein: CASSTWGGFVTEAFF.

The chain employs TRBV11-3 and TRBJ2-5; D is unresolved. The CDR3 runs 14 residues. Germline CDR1 SGHNT, CDR2 YENEEA. V was clipped by 5 bases and J by 3 bases, with 13 bases between them. The DNA for the CDR3 is TGTGCCAGCAGCCCCCCCCGGGCGGAAGAGACCCAGTACTTC. This encodes CASSPPRAEETQYF.

This chain uses TRBV10-1 with TRBJ2-2; a weak D match, TRBD2 (6 bases). V was shortened by 4 bases and J by 1 base, with 7 bases between the two germline ends. This CDR3 has 14 amino acids. Germline CDR1 and CDR2: WNHNN and SYGVQD (reference sequence). The CDR3 protein is CASSGGVNTGELFF. The DNA for the CDR3 is TGCGCCAGCAGTGGCGGGGTGAACACCGGGGAGCTGTTTTTT.

J is TRBJ1-3 and V is TRBV9; D gene uncertain. CDR1 and CDR2 from the germline V gene are SGDLS and YYNGEE. This CDR3 region has 12 residues. The V end lost 1 base, the J end lost 4 bases, and 3 bases lay between the germline ends. In DNA, the CDR3 is TGTGCCAGCAGCGTACAGGGAAACACCATATATTTT. Translating it yields CASSVQGNTIYF.

This clone came up once. The chain recombines TRBV15 with TRBJ1-3; no definite D call. Germline lookup yields CDR1 LNHNV and CDR2 YYDKDF (reference sequence). The CDR3 covers 16 residues. With 8 bases removed from V and 4 bases from J, the gap between germline ends came to 21 bases. CDR3 amino acids: CATVLEARILGNTIYF. Here the CDR3 DNA reads TGTGCCACCGTGCTGGAAGCCAGGATTTTAGGAAACACCATATATTTT.

The V and J genes are TRBV5-8 and TRBJ2-1, with TRBD1 matching over 9 bases. V shed 5 bases, J shed 9 bases, and the junction held 9 bases outside the gene matches. The CDR3 runs to 14 residues. CDR1 is SGHTS, CDR2 YDEGEE, per germline. CDR3 DNA: TGTGCCAGCAGGTCCCCGGGACAGGGCATTGAGCAGTTCTTC. This codes for CASRSPGQGIEQFF.

The chain links TRBV6-5 to TRBJ1-1; no reliable D call. The CDR3 covers 11 residues. Germline lookup yields CDR1 MNHEY and CDR2 SVGAGI. The V gene lost 8 bases and the J gene lost 5 bases, with 9 bases spanning the gap. This chain's CDR3 is CASFGGTEAFF. The CDR3 bases are TGTGCCAGCTTCGGAGGAACTGAAGCTTTCTTT.

Here the CDR3 reads CSLDATYGYTF. The CDR3 DNA follows: TGCAGCCTGGACGCCACCTATGGCTACACCTTC. The chain recombines TRBV29-1 with TRBJ1-2; D gene unclear. This CDR3 has 11 residues. V lost 8 bases to trimming and J lost 4 bases, with 11 bases between them. Germline CDR1 SQVTM, CDR2 ANQGSEA.

V gene TRBV6-5 combines with J gene TRBJ1-2; D uncertain. The germline CDR1 and CDR2 sequences are MNHEY and SVGAGI. Trimming shortened V by 6 bases and J by 3 bases, and 17 bases separated the two germline ends. This CDR3 has 15 amino acids. For the CDR3, the DNA is TGTGCCAGCAGAAGGACCTATTCCGACGACTATGGCTACACCTTC. Residues: CASRRTYSDDYGYTF.

In this sample, this clone turned up a few times. V is TRBV5-5 and J is TRBJ1-2; maybe TRBD1 (5 bases). CDR1 is SGHKS and CDR2 is YYEKEE in the germline V gene (reference sequence). This CDR3 comprises 15 residues. Between the trimmed V and J ends, which lost 3 bases and 6 bases, there was a span of 18 bases. The CDR3 region is CASSSGGGRAHGYTF. The CDR3 DNA is TGTGCCAGCAGCTCTGGGGGTGGCAGGGCTCATGGCTACACCTTC.

This clone has just one count. The V call is TRBV11-3, the J call TRBJ2-1; 9 bases are shared with TRBD1. Germline V gene sequence: CDR1 SGHNT, CDR2 YENEEA. CDR3 length: 13 residues. V trimming: 5 bases; J trimming: 8 bases; junction bases outside the gene matches: 4. The chain's CDR3 is CASSGTGYDEQFF. CDR3 nucleotides: TGTGCCAGCAGCGGGACAGGGTATGATGAGCAGTTCTTC.

The CDR3 DNA sequence: TGCGCCAGCAGCCCGGACCTCTCAACTACCGGGGAGCTGTTTTTT. Amino acid sequence: CASSPDLSTTGELFF. The chain links TRBV5-1 to TRBJ2-2, with D uncertain. V was clipped by 4 bases and J by 5 bases, with 15 bases between them. This CDR3 spans 15 amino acids. From germline, CDR1 is SGHRS and CDR2 YFSETQ.

The chain has TRBV11-2 and TRBJ1-1, with D hard to call. The CDR3 is made up of 12 amino acids. Germline CDR1 reads SGHAT; CDR2 reads FQNNGV. V was trimmed by 6 bases and J by 10 bases, leaving 15 bases between them. Written as DNA, the CDR3 is TGTGCCAGCAGTCAATTCCGGTCACGAGCTTTCTTT. Its translation is CASSQFRSRAFF.

This clone was counted between two and nine times. V is TRBV6-1 and J is TRBJ1-1; 8 positions match TRBD1. The CDR3 spans 11 residues. Trimming removed 10 bases from V and 7 bases from J; junction bases left unmatched: 5. CDR1 is MNHNS, CDR2 SASEGT, per germline. In nucleotides, the CDR3 is TGTGCCACCAGGACAGGGCGTGAAGCTTTCTTT. Translating gives CATRTGREAFF.

The chain recombines TRBV6-5 with TRBJ1-2; tentative D call: TRBD1 (6 bases). Per germline, CDR1 MNHEY and CDR2 SVGAGI. This CDR3 spans 14 amino acids. V was cut by 6 bases and J by 4 bases, with 15 bases left in between. The CDR3 here is CASSPLGHLYGYTF. The DNA for the CDR3 is TGTGCCAGCAGCCCCCTGGGACACCTCTATGGCTACACCTTC.

V gene TRBV5-4 combines with J gene TRBJ1-3, with D possibly being TRBD1 (5 bases). V lost 0 bases and J lost 0, with 10 bases in between. The germline gives CDR1 SGHNT, CDR2 YYREEE (reference sequence). The CDR3 spans 16 residues. CDR3 sequence reads: CASSLGQRFSGNTIYF. CDR3 in DNA: TGTGCCAGCAGCTTGGGACAGAGGTTCTCTGGAAACACCATATATTTT. The full variable domain, completed using reference TRBV5-4 and TRBJ1-3, is ETGVTQSPTHLIKTRGQQVTLRCSSQSGHNTVSWYQQALGQGPQFIFQYYREEENGRGNFPPRFSGLQFPNYSSELNVNALELDDSALYLCASSLGQRFSGNTIYFGEGSWLTVV.

This chain joins TRBV30 and TRBJ1-1, with TRBD1 identical over 7 bases. Germline values: CDR1 GTSNPN, CDR2 SVGIG (reference sequence). J gave up 4 bases and V 0 bases, and 5 bases lay outside the gene matches. The CDR3 is made up of 14 amino acids. The chain's CDR3 is CAWSVDRRSTEAFF. In DNA, the CDR3 is TGTGCCTGGAGTGTGGACAGGAGGAGCACTGAAGCTTTCTTT.

The V call is TRBV7-2, the J call TRBJ1-3, with D maybe TRBD1 (5 bases). The CDR3 loop spans 17 amino acids. With 1 base removed from V and 0 bases from J, the gap between germline ends came to 13 bases. Germline V lookup: CDR1 SGHTA, CDR2 FQGNSA. Written as DNA, the CDR3 is TGTGCCAGCAGCTTAGATGGAGAGGGGAGCTCTGGAAACACCATATATTTT. Translation gives CASSLDGEGSSGNTIYF. Combining the CDR3 with reference TRBV7-2 and TRBJ1-3 gives the whole variable domain GAGVSQSPSNKVTEKGKDVELRCDPISGHTALYWYRQSLGQGLEFLIYFQGNSAPDKSGLPSDRFSAERTGGSVSTLTIQRTQQEDSAVYLCASSLDGEGSSGNTIYFGEGSWLTVV.

The chain uses TRBV6-1 and TRBJ2-1; tentatively, D is TRBD1 (5 bases). The CDR3 runs 17 residues. Trimming cost V 4 bases and J 2 bases, with 18 bases left between them. Germline V gene lookup returns CDR1 MNHNS and CDR2 SASEGT. The DNA of the CDR3 is TGTGCCAGCAGTGTTAGTGGGGCAGGTTCCACCTACAATGAGCAGTTCTTC. Protein product: CASSVSGAGSTYNEQFF.

The chain employs TRBV2 and TRBJ2-1, with unresolved D. V lost 5 bases to trimming and J lost 9 bases, with 8 bases between them. The CDR3 contains 11 residues. Per germline, CDR1 SNHLY and CDR2 FYNNEI. The CDR3 loop reads CASSQVVEQFF. The CDR3 bases are TGTGCCAGCAGTCAGGTGGTTGAGCAGTTCTTC.

This clone was seen just once. The rearrangement joins TRBV2 to TRBJ2-1; 7 bases match TRBD2. The CDR3 consists of 14 residues. Germline V gene data show CDR1 as SNHLY and CDR2 as FYNNEI. After removal of 6 bases from V and 8 bases from J, the junction contained 10 bases not matched to a gene. CDR3 nucleotide sequence: TGTGCCAGCAGCCCCCTGGGGGGGGTGGATGAGCAGTTCTTC. The encoded protein is CASSPLGGVDEQFF.